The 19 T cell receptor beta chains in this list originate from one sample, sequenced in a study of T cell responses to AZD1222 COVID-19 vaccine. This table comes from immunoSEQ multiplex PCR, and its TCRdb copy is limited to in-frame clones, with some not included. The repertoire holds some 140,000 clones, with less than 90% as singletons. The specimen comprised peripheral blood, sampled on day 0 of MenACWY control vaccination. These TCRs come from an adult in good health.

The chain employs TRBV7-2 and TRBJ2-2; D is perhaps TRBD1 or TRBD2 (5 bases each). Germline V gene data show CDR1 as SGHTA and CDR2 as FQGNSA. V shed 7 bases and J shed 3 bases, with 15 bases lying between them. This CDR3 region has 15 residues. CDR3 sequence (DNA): TGTGCCAGCAACCGGGACGCGACATACACCGGGGAGCTGTTTTTT. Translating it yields CASNRDATYTGELFF.

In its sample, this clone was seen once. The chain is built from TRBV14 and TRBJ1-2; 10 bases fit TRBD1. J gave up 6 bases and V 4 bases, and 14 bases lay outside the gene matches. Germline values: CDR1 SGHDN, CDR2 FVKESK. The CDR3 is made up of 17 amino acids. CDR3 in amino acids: CASSPIHRDRGMNGYTF. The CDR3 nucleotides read TGTGCCAGCAGCCCGATCCACCGGGACAGGGGTATGAATGGCTACACCTTC.

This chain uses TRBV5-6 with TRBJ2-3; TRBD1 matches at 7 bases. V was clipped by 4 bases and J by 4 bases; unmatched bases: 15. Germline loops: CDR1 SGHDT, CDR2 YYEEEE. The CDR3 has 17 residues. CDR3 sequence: CASSRILRGQGSDTQYF. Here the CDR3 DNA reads TGTGCCAGCAGCCGGATTTTGAGGGGGCAGGGTTCAGATACGCAGTATTTT.

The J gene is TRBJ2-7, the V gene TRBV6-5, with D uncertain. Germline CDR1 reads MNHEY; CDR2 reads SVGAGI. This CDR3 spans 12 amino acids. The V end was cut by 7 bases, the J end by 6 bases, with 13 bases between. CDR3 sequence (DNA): TGTGCCAGCACAGTTTCTACTCGCGAGCAGTACTTC. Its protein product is CASTVSTREQYF.

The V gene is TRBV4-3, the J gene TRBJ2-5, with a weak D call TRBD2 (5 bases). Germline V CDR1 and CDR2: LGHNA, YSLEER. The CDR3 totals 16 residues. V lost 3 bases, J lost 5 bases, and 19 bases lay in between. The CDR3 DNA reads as TGCGCCAGCAGCCACTCCAACTCCGGCGGGTATGAGACCCAGTACTTC. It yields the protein CASSHSNSGGYETQYF.

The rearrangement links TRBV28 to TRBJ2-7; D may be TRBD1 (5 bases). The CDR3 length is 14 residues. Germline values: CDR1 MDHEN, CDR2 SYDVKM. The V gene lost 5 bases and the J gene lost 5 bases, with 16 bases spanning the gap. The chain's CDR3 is CASSPPIWGHEQYV. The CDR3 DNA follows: TGTGCCAGCAGTCCCCCTATTTGGGGCCACGAGCAGTACGTC.

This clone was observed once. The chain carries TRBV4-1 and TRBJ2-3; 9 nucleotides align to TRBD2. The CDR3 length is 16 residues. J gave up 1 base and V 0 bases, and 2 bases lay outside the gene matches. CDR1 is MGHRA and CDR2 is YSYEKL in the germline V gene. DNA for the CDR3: TGCGCCAGCAGCCAAGACAGACTAGCGGGCACAGATACGCAGTATTTT. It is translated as CASSQDRLAGTDTQYF.

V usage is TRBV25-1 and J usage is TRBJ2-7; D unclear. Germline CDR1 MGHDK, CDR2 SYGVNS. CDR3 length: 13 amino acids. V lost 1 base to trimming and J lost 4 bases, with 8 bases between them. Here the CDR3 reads CASSEFGAYEQYF. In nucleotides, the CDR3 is TGTGCCAGCAGTGAATTCGGCGCATACGAGCAGTACTTC.

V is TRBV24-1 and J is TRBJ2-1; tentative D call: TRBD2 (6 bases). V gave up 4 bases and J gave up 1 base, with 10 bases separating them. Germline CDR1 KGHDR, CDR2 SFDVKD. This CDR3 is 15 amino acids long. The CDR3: CATSETGTSYNEQFF. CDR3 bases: TGTGCCACCAGTGAGACCGGGACTTCCTACAATGAGCAGTTCTTC.

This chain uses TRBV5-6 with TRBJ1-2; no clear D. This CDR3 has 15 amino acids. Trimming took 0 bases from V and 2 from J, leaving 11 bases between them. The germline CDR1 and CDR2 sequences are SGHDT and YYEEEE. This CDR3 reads CASSLEYAGNYGYTF. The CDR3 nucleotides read TGTGCCAGCAGCTTGGAGTACGCCGGAAACTATGGCTACACCTTC.

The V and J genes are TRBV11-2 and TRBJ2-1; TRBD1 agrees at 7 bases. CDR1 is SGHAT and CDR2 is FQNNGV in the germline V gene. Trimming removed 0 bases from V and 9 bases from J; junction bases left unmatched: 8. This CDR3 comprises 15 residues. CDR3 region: CASSLDQIGGSEQFF. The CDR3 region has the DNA TGTGCCAGCAGCTTAGATCAAATAGGGGGCAGTGAGCAGTTCTTC. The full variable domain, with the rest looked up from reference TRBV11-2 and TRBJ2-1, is EAGVAQSPRYKIIEKRQSVAFWCNPISGHATLYWYQQILGQGPKLLIQFQNNGVVDDSQLPKDRFSAERLKGVDSTLKIQPAKLEDSAVYLCASSLDQIGGSEQFFGPGTRLTVL.

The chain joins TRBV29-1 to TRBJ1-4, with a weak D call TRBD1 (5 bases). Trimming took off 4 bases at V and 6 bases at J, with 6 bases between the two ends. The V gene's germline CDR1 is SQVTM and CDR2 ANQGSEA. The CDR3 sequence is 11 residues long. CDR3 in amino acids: CSVVRDEKLFF. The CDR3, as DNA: TGCAGCGTTGTCAGGGATGAAAAACTGTTTTTT.

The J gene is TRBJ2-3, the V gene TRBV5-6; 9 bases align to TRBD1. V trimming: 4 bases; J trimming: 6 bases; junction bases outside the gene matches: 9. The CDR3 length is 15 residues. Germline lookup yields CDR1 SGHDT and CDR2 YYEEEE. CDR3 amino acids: CASSRGGQGIDTQYF. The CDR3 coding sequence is TGTGCCAGCAGCCGAGGGGGACAGGGTATCGATACGCAGTATTTT.

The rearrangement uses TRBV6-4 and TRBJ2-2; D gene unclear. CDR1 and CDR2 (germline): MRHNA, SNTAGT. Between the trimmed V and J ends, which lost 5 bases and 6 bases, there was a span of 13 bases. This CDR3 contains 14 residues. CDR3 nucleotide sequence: TGTGCCAGCAGTAAGGAAGGCATGTCCGGGGAGCTGTTTTTT. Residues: CASSKEGMSGELFF.

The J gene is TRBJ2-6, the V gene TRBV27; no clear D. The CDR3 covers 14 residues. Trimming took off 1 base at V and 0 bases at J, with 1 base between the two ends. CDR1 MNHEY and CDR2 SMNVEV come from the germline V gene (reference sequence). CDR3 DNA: TGTGCCAGCAGTTTATTCTCTGGGGCCAACGTCCTGACTTTC. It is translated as CASSLFSGANVLTF.

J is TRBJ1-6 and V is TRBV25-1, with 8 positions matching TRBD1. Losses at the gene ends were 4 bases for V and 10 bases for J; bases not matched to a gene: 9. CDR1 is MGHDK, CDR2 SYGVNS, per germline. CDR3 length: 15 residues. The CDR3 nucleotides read TGTGCCAGCAGTGGGTACAGGGGGTCGTACTCACCCCTCCACTTT. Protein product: CASSGYRGSYSPLHF.

This chain's CDR3 is CASSALAGVYNEQFF. The CDR3 nucleotides read TGTGCCAGCAGCGCACTAGCGGGCGTTTACAATGAGCAGTTCTTC. This chain links TRBV27 with TRBJ2-1; TRBD2 matches 9 bases. The J segment lost 4 bases and the V segment lost 6 bases, leaving 7 bases of the junction unmatched. There are 15 residues in the CDR3. Germline assignment: CDR1 MNHEY and CDR2 SMNVEV (reference sequence).

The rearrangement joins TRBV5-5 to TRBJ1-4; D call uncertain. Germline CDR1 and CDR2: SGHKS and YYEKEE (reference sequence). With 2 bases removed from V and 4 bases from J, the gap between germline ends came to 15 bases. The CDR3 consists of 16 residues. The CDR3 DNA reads TGTGCCAGCAGCTTTGAGTGGGAGGTGTTTAATGAAAAACTGTTTTTT. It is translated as CASSFEWEVFNEKLFF.

The CDR3 reads CASSELTGGPDEQYF. DNA for the CDR3: TGTGCCAGCAGTGAGTTGACGGGAGGGCCGGATGAGCAGTACTTC. The chain has TRBV6-1 and TRBJ2-7; 8 nucleotides line up with TRBD2. There are 15 residues in the CDR3. Germline CDR1 is MNHNS and CDR2 is SASEGT. V lost 3 bases, J lost 7 bases, and 11 bases stayed unmatched.